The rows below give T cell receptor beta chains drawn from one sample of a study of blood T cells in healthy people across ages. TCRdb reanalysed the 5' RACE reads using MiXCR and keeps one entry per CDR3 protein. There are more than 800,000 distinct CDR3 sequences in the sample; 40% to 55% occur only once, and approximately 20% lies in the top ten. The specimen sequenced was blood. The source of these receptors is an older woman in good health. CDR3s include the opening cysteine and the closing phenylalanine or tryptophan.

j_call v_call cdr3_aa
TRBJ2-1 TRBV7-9 CASSSSWTSAYNEQFF
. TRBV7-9 CASSLGTGPPGDEQYF
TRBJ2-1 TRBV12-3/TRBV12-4 CASSLGLAGVLVEQFF
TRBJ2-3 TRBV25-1 CASRSYTDTQYF
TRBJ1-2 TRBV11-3 CASSLGKDTLSGYTF
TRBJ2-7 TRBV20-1 CSARDARRAYEQYF
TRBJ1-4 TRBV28 CASSLGGSREKLFF
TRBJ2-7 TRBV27 CASSLGGVAGVVDEQYF
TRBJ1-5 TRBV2 CASTGRDRGNQPQHF
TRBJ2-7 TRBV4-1 CASSQPTSGSYEQYF
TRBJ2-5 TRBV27 CASSPQGRAETQYF
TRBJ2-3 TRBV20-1 CSASGRGREGADTQYF
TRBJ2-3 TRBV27 CASSLLGRVEDTQYF
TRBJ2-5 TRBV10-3 CAISESKGQEETQYF
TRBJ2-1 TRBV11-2 CASSLNNRRWPYNEQFF
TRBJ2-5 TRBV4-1 CASSQDQLAGEPETQYF
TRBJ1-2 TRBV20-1 CSARDPTGPVYYTF
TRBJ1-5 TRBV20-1 CSARRGDGLWQPQHF
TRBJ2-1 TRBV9 CASSVSESEQFF
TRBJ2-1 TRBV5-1 CASRLQEGSYNEQFF
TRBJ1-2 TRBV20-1 CSASTLGHGIGGYTF
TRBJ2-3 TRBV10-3 CAISQQSTDTQYF
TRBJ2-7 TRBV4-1 CASSQEMGGRDEQYF
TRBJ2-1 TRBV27 CASGISLANEQFF
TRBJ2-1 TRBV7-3 CASSLRRAATNEQFF
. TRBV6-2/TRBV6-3 CASSTDCYEQYF